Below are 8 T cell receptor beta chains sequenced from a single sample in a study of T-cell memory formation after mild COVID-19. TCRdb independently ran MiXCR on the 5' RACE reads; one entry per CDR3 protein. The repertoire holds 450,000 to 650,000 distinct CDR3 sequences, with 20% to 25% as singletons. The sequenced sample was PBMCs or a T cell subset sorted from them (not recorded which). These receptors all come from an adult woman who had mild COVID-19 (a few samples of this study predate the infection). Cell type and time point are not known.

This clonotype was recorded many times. CDR3 amino acids: CSATGRSDTGELFF. In DNA form, the CDR3 reads TGCAGTGCAACTGGTAGATCGGACACCGGGGAGCTGTTTTTT. This chain uses TRBV20-1 with TRBJ2-2; D not certain. V dropped 6 bases and J dropped 3 bases, with 14 bases sitting between them. The CDR3 covers 14 residues. Germline V CDR1 and CDR2: DFQATT, SNEGSKA (reference sequence).

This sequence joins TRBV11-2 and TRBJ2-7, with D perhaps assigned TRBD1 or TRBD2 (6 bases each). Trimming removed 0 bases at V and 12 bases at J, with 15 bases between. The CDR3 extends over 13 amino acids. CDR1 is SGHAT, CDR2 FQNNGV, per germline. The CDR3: CASSLDPDGGRYF. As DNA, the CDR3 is TGTGCCAGCAGCTTAGATCCGGACGGGGGCCGGTACTTC. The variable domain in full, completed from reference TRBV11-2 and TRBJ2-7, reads EAGVAQSPRYKIIEKRQSVAFWCNPISGHATLYWYQQILGQGPKLLIQFQNNGVVDDSQLPKDRFSAERLKGVDSTLKIQPAKLEDSAVYLCASSLDPDGGRYFGPGTRLTVT.

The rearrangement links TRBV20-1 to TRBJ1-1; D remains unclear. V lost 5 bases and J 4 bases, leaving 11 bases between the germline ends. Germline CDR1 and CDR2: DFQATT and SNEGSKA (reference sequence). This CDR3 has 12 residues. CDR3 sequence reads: CSARRMGTEAFF. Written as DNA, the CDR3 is TGCAGTGCTCGGAGAATGGGCACTGAAGCTTTCTTT.

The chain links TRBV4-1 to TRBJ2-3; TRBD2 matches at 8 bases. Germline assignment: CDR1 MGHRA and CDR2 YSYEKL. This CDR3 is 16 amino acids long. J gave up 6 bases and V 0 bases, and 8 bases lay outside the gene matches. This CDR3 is CASSQDTGLGSDTQYF. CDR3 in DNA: TGCGCCAGCAGCCAAGATACGGGACTAGGATCTGATACGCAGTATTTT.

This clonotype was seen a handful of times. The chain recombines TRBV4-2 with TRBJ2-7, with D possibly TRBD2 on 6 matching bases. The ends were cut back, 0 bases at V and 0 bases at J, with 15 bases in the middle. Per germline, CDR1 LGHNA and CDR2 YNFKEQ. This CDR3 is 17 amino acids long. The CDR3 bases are TGTGCCAGCAGCCAAGAGGCCATAGCGGTTTACTCCTACGAGCAGTACTTC. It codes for CASSQEAIAVYSYEQYF.

The CDR3 DNA sequence: TGTGCCAGCAGTTACTCTTGGACGGGGAACACTGAAGCTTTCTTT. It yields the protein CASSYSWTGNTEAFF. The chain uses TRBV6-5 and TRBJ1-1; no clear D. Deletions cut 0 bases from V and 1 base from J, with 9 bases between. This CDR3 region has 15 residues. Germline V CDR1 and CDR2: MNHEY, SVGAGI.

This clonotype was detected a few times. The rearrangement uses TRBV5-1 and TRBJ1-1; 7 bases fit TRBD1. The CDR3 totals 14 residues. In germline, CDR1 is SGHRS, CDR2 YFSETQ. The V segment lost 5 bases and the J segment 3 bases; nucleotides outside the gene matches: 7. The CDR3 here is CASRPDRVDTEAFF. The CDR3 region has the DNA TGCGCCAGCAGACCTGACAGGGTTGACACTGAAGCTTTCTTT.

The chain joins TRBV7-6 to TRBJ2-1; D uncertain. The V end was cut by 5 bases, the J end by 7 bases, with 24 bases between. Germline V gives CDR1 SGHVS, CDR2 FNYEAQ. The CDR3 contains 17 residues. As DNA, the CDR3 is TGTGCCAGCAGCCCCAAGTCTACTGTCGTTGGCCAAAATGAGCAGTTCTTC. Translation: CASSPKSTVVGQNEQFF.